This T cell receptor (beta chain) was sequenced in a study of OX40 agonist ivuxolimab in advanced cancers. Study overall: The study gave patients intravenous ivuxolimab at 0.01 to 10 mg/kg every 2 weeks.

Germline V lookup: CDR1 KGHSH, CDR2 LQKENI. This CDR3 has 15 residues. V dropped 3 bases and J dropped 3; count of bases not matched to a gene: 2. On this clone itself: Antigen: not known.

Generated by immunoSEQ multiplex PCR, the TCRdb table keeps only in-frame clones and is missing some. Of 65,000 to 85,000 clones in the sample, approximately 86% were seen once. Study results and limitations: Within 6 weeks, CD4+ and CD8+ blood T cells expanded clonally at 0.1 to 3.0 mg/kg. In the expanded peripheral T cells, antigen specificity was never determined.

This receptor was obtained from an adult with an advanced solid tumor such as melanoma, head and neck, liver or kidney cancer. The specimen comprised CD4+ or CD8+ T cells sorted from blood, sampled in a trial of the OX40 agonist ivuxolimab. The rearrangement joins TRBV18 to TRBJ2-2, with 9 bases that match TRBD1. The CDR3 nucleotides read TGTGCCAGCTCACCTAGGACAGGGGACACCGGGGAGCTGTTTTTT. This translates into CASSPRTGDTGELFF.